A single sample gave rise to the 10 T cell receptor beta chains below, sequenced in a study of T cell clonotyping in hematopoietic cell transplantation. Clones were read by immunoSEQ multiplex PCR, and TCRdb kept only the in-frame ones, dropping some. Here the sample spans about 36,000 clones, around 90% being singletons. Sequenced: peripheral blood mononuclear cells. These receptors were collected from a woman between 40 and 55 years old in good health. Some clones in this sample may be carry-over from other donors' samples.

The V call is TRBV5-6, the J call TRBJ1-1; D possibly corresponds to TRBD1 (5 bases). The CDR3 loop spans 16 amino acids. Trimming removed 4 bases at V and 0 bases at J, with 16 bases between. Germline V gene lookup returns CDR1 SGHDT and CDR2 YYEEEE. CDR3 bases: TGTGCCAGCAGCCCCGGCTTGGGGCCACTGAACACTGAAGCTTTCTTT. It yields the protein CASSPGLGPLNTEAFF.

The chain uses TRBV4-2 and TRBJ2-1; 16 nucleotides line up with TRBD2. Per the germline V gene, CDR1 is LGHNA and CDR2 is YNFKEQ. After removal of 4 bases from V and 7 bases from J, the junction contained 22 bases not matched to a gene. This CDR3 region has 22 residues. CDR3 sequence reads: CASSPNPVRGTSGRDTPNEQFF. The CDR3 DNA reads TGTGCCAGCAGCCCGAACCCCGTCCGCGGGACTAGCGGGAGGGACACCCCGAATGAGCAGTTCTTC.

The chain employs TRBV25-1 and TRBJ2-5; TRBD2 agrees at 7 bases. V lost 8 bases and J lost 0; bases outside the gene matches: 6. CDR1 MGHDK and CDR2 SYGVNS come from the germline V gene. CDR3 length: 14 residues. The CDR3 protein is CASGSREDQETQYF. For the CDR3, the DNA is TGTGCCAGCGGCAGTCGGGAGGACCAAGAGACCCAGTACTTC. The complete variable domain, with remaining parts taken from reference TRBV25-1 and TRBJ2-5, reads EADIYQTPRYLVIGTGKKITLECSQTMGHDKMYWYQQDPGMELHLIHYSYGVNSTEKGDLSSESTVSRIRTEHFPLTLESARPSHTSQYLCASGSREDQETQYFGPGTRLLVL.

This clone occurred once. The V and J genes are TRBV6-5 and TRBJ2-5; 10 bases are shared with TRBD2. The last part of the DNA fits TRBJ2-7 better; the J call may be wrong. Germline CDR1 MNHEY, CDR2 SVGAGI. The CDR3 has 15 residues. The CDR3 nucleotides are TGTGCCAGCAGTCTTAGCGGGAGGAGCTCCTACGAGCAGTACTTC. This codes for CASSLSGRSSYEQYF.

The chain uses TRBV6-5 and TRBJ2-5; D possibly corresponds to TRBD2 (5 bases). V lost 6 bases, J lost 5 bases, and 13 bases lay in between. CDR3 size: 13 residues. Germline V gene data show CDR1 as MNHEY and CDR2 as SVGAGI. The chain's CDR3 is CASRNGLGETQYF. For the CDR3, the DNA is TGTGCCAGCAGAAACGGACTGGGTGAGACCCAGTACTTC.

V gene TRBV7-2 combines with J gene TRBJ1-2; 7 nucleotides match TRBD1. This CDR3 comprises 16 residues. Germline V CDR1 and CDR2: SGHTA, FQGNSA. Losses at the gene ends were 5 bases for V and 5 bases for J; bases not matched to a gene: 14. CDR3 nucleotides: TGTGCCAGCAGCGGAGCTCGGACAGGAGTTCAGTATGGCTACACCTTC. It encodes CASSGARTGVQYGYTF.

This sequence joins TRBV2 and TRBJ2-7; TRBD1 matches 10 bases. The V and J ends lost 6 bases and 3 bases, in that order; junction bases with no gene match: 5. The CDR3 runs to 14 residues. The germline gives CDR1 SNHLY, CDR2 FYNNEI. This CDR3 reads CASSRDRGVYEQYF. The CDR3 bases are TGTGCCAGCAGCCGGGACAGGGGTGTCTACGAGCAGTACTTC. Based on the CDR3 plus reference TRBV2 and TRBJ2-7, the full variable domain is EPEVTQTPSHQVTQMGQEVILRCVPISNHLYFYWYRQILGQKVEFLVSFYNNEISEKSEIFDDQFSVERPDGSNFTLKIRSTKLEDSAMYFCASSRDRGVYEQYFGPGTRLTVT.

The CDR3 spells CASSQSRDSNGYTF. Here the CDR3 DNA reads TGTGCCAGCAGCCAGTCCCGGGACAGTAATGGCTACACCTTC. This chain joins TRBV2 and TRBJ1-2, with TRBD1 identical over 7 bases. The CDR3 runs 14 residues. Per germline, CDR1 SNHLY and CDR2 FYNNEI. J gave up 6 bases and V 6 bases, and 10 bases lay outside the gene matches.

The V call is TRBV11-2, the J call TRBJ2-1; D is unresolved. Trimming stripped 4 bases from V and 6 bases from J, with 7 bases between. The germline V gene has CDR1 SGHAT and CDR2 FQNNGV. The CDR3 is 12 amino acids. Here the CDR3 reads CASSSWGNEQFF. CDR3 bases: TGTGCCAGCAGCTCTTGGGGCAATGAGCAGTTCTTC.

This sequence joins TRBV28 and TRBJ1-2, with D maybe TRBD1 (5 bases). The V gene's germline CDR1 is MDHEN and CDR2 SYDVKM. The CDR3 has 12 residues. With 4 bases removed from V and 2 bases from J, the gap between germline ends came to 5 bases. The CDR3 sequence: CASSSGNYGYTF. For the CDR3, the DNA is TGTGCCAGCAGTTCAGGGAACTATGGCTACACCTTC.